The next 23 T cell receptor beta chains were all read from a single sample in a study of blood T cell repertoires in COVID-19. Measured with immunoSEQ multiplex PCR; TCRdb has only the in-frame clones, and not every one. This table holds more than 350,000 clones, around nine tenths found once. The sequencing sample was made of PBMCs or T cells enriched from blood (not recorded which). The receptors originated from a woman aged 18-30 years who had been exposed to COVID-19.

The chain couples TRBV5-5 to TRBJ2-7, with TRBD2 as a possible D gene (5 bases). The CDR3 loop spans 16 amino acids. Trimming cost V 4 bases and J 1 base, with 18 bases left between them. Germline V gives CDR1 SGHKS, CDR2 YYEKEE (reference sequence). DNA for the CDR3: TGTGCCAGCAGCCCTATCACGGGTGAGGGATCCTACGAGCAGTACTTC. Amino acid sequence: CASSPITGEGSYEQYF.

The gene calls are TRBV7-8 and TRBJ1-1, with a tentative D call TRBD1 (6 bases). Germline CDR1 reads SGHVS; CDR2 reads FQNEAQ. The CDR3 length is 16 residues. Trimming shortened V by 1 base and J by 0 bases, and 12 bases separated the two germline ends. CDR3 DNA sequence: TGTGCCAGCAGCTTAGGCCAGGGGTCGGTGAACACTGAAGCTTTCTTT. Translated, it gives CASSLGQGSVNTEAFF.

This chain links TRBV11-2 with TRBJ1-2; D unclear. V lost 5 bases, J lost 0 bases, and 19 bases lay in between. The V gene's germline CDR1 is SGHAT and CDR2 FQNNGV. This CDR3 has 17 amino acids. This CDR3 reads CASSPEALAIANYGYTF. DNA of the CDR3: TGTGCCAGCAGCCCAGAGGCACTTGCCATAGCTAACTATGGCTACACCTTC.

V gene TRBV28 combines with J gene TRBJ2-7; 8 nucleotides match TRBD1. Per germline, CDR1 MDHEN and CDR2 SYDVKM. CDR3 length equals 15 residues. The ends lost 6 bases at V and 0 bases at J; junction bases unmatched: 7. The CDR3 spells CASSPGTGFSYEQYF. The DNA of the CDR3 is TGTGCCAGCAGCCCCGGGACAGGATTCTCCTACGAGCAGTACTTC.

The chain combines TRBV6-5 with TRBJ2-5; D call uncertain. With 7 bases removed from V and 5 bases from J, the gap between germline ends came to 17 bases. Germline CDR1 MNHEY, CDR2 SVGAGI. The CDR3 length is 14 residues. The CDR3 DNA follows: TGTGCCAGCACCTACCTTTCTAACGAGGAGACCCAGTACTTC. Its translation is CASTYLSNEETQYF.

The J gene is TRBJ2-7, the V gene TRBV11-2, with 11 positions matching TRBD1. This CDR3 contains 15 residues. V lost 5 bases to trimming and J lost 3 bases; unmatched junction nucleotides: 6. CDR1 is SGHAT, CDR2 FQNNGV, per germline. CDR3 loop: CASSPPGQGGYEQYF. Written as DNA, the CDR3 is TGTGCCAGCAGCCCCCCGGGACAGGGGGGCTACGAGCAGTACTTC.

J is TRBJ2-3 and V is TRBV4-1; TRBD2 matches 16 bases. After removal of 0 bases from V and 5 bases from J, the junction contained 8 bases not matched to a gene. There are 19 residues in the CDR3. The germline V gene encodes CDR1 MGHRA and CDR2 YSYEKL. The CDR3 region is CASSQEPGLAGGFRDTQYF. CDR3 coding DNA: TGCGCCAGCAGCCAAGAACCGGGACTAGCGGGAGGGTTTCGAGATACGCAGTATTTT.

The chain couples TRBV19 to TRBJ2-1; weak D call: TRBD2 (5 bases). Germline-derived CDR1 and CDR2 are LNHDA and SQIVND (reference sequence). This CDR3 comprises 13 residues. The V end lost 6 bases, the J end lost 16 bases, and 22 bases lay between the germline ends. The CDR3 spells CASSEVQERPTFF. CDR3 in DNA: TGTGCCAGTAGCGAGGTGCAGGAGCGGCCTACCTTCTTC.

This clone was detected only once. The chain combines TRBV18 with TRBJ2-5; D gene ambiguous. The CDR3 length is 15 residues. Per germline, CDR1 KGHSH and CDR2 LQKENI. Trimming removed 0 bases from V and 1 base from J, with 9 bases in between. CDR3 residues: CASSPPTAAQETQYF. The CDR3 DNA follows: TGTGCCAGCTCACCACCCACGGCGGCCCAAGAGACCCAGTACTTC.

J is TRBJ2-3 and V is TRBV27; tentatively, D is TRBD1 (6 bases). Trimming cost V 2 bases and J 4 bases, with 16 bases left between them. From germline, CDR1 is MNHEY and CDR2 SMNVEV (reference sequence). The CDR3 has 16 residues. The CDR3 DNA reads TGTGCCAGCAGTTTAGCCCTAACAGGGTTGTCAGATACGCAGTATTTT. Encoded protein: CASSLALTGLSDTQYF.

The rearrangement joins TRBV6-7 to TRBJ1-1; 9 bases are shared with TRBD1. TRBV6-7 is designated an ORF whose function remains uncertain. This CDR3 spans 12 amino acids. V dropped 9 bases and J dropped 1; count of bases not matched to a gene: 0. CDR3 region: CARQGANTEAFF. CDR3 sequence (DNA): TGTGCCAGACAGGGGGCGAACACTGAAGCTTTCTTT.

The rearrangement uses TRBV5-8 and TRBJ1-1, with 7 positions matching TRBD1. V shed 4 bases and J 1 base; nucleotides not matched to a gene: 4. CDR3 length equals 14 residues. Germline-derived CDR1 and CDR2 are SGHTS and YDEGEE. CDR3 sequence: CASSLDRENTEAFF. The CDR3 nucleotides are TGTGCCAGCAGCCTCGACAGGGAGAACACTGAAGCTTTCTTT.

The chain couples TRBV28 to TRBJ2-7; 7 nucleotides line up with TRBD2. Trimming removed 6 bases from V and 6 bases from J; junction bases left unmatched: 5. Per germline, CDR1 MDHEN and CDR2 SYDVKM. The CDR3 is made up of 12 amino acids. Here the CDR3 DNA reads TGTGCCAGCAGAGCGGGACCTAGCGAGCAGTACTTC. This codes for CASRAGPSEQYF. Drawing the rest from reference TRBV28 and TRBJ2-7, the complete variable domain is DVKVTQSSRYLVKRTGEKVFLECVQDMDHENMFWYRQDPGLGLRLIYFSYDVKMKEKGDIPEGYSVSREKKERFSLILESASTNQTSMYLCASRAGPSEQYFGPGTRLTVT.

The chain uses TRBV6-5 and TRBJ1-5, with TRBD1 as a possible D gene (5 bases). The germline gives CDR1 MNHEY, CDR2 SVGAGI. The CDR3 covers 13 residues. V gave up 11 bases and J gave up 5 bases, with 16 bases separating them. The CDR3 sequence: CAASRTPDQPQHF. CDR3 in DNA: TGTGCCGCTTCCCGGACACCAGATCAGCCCCAGCATTTT.

The chain links TRBV27 to TRBJ1-1; TRBD1 is a possible D gene (5 bases). This CDR3 has 15 amino acids. Germline CDR1 is MNHEY and CDR2 is SMNVEV (reference sequence). The V and J ends lost 0 bases and 5 bases respectively, with 13 bases between them. This chain's CDR3 is CASSLSMGGYTEAFF. Here the CDR3 DNA reads TGTGCCAGCAGTTTATCGATGGGGGGTTATACTGAAGCTTTCTTT.

The chain links TRBV9 to TRBJ1-1; the D gene is possibly TRBD1 (5 bases). Germline CDR1 SGDLS, CDR2 YYNGEE. The ends were cut back, 3 bases at V and 7 bases at J, with 13 bases in the middle. CDR3 length: 13 residues. The DNA for the CDR3 is TGTGCCAGCAGCGCCGGTGACAGCAGTGAAGCTTTCTTT. The encoded protein is CASSAGDSSEAFF.

The gene calls are TRBV19 and TRBJ2-4; a possible D gene is TRBD2 (6 bases). CDR1 is LNHDA, CDR2 SQIVND, per germline (reference sequence). The CDR3 spans 14 residues. V lost 3 bases and J lost 3, with 9 bases in between. CDR3 bases: TGTGCCAGTAGTATGTGGGACTTCAAAAACATTCAGTACTTC. It translates to CASSMWDFKNIQYF.

The table lists this clone with a few counts. The chain has TRBV6-5 and TRBJ2-7; 9 bases agree with TRBD1. The CDR3 is 14 amino acids. Germline V CDR1 and CDR2: MNHEY, SVGAGI. The V segment lost 6 bases and the J segment 6 bases; nucleotides outside the gene matches: 9. CDR3 nucleotide sequence: TGTGCCAGCAGAACCCAGGGACAGGGAGGCGAGCAGTACTTC. It yields the protein CASRTQGQGGEQYF.

The chain employs TRBV28 and TRBJ1-2, with D possibly matching TRBD1 (5 bases). The germline V gene has CDR1 MDHEN and CDR2 SYDVKM. Trimming removed 5 bases from V and 1 base from J, with 14 bases in between. CDR3 length equals 15 residues. CDR3: CASSPQADFNYGYTF. CDR3 DNA: TGTGCCAGCAGTCCACAGGCAGACTTTAACTATGGCTACACCTTC.

This chain links TRBV4-2 with TRBJ1-3, with 10 positions matching TRBD1. J gave up 3 bases and V 0 bases, and 5 bases lay outside the gene matches. The V gene's germline CDR1 is LGHNA and CDR2 YNFKEQ. This CDR3 has 17 residues. CDR3 sequence: CASSQEQGTGVGNTIYF. The CDR3 nucleotides read TGTGCCAGCAGCCAAGAACAGGGGACAGGGGTTGGAAACACCATATATTTT.

The chain uses TRBV7-2 and TRBJ2-7; tentative D call: TRBD2 (6 bases). CDR1 and CDR2 (germline): SGHTA, FQGNSA. The germline V and J ends were trimmed by 5 bases and 6 bases, with 20 bases remaining between them. The CDR3 length is 15 residues. The CDR3 sequence: CASSPGGYVFGEQYF. The CDR3 DNA is TGTGCCAGCAGCCCCGGGGGTTACGTTTTCGGCGAGCAGTACTTC.

This clone was counted a single time. The V and J genes are TRBV12-5 and TRBJ1-1, with unresolved D. The CDR3 totals 15 residues. The germline V and J ends were trimmed by 5 bases and 8 bases, with 21 bases remaining between them. The germline V gene has CDR1 LGHNT and CDR2 FRNRAP. The CDR3 loop reads CASGPGPPEGGEAFF. In DNA form, the CDR3 reads TGTGCTAGTGGTCCCGGGCCCCCGGAGGGAGGAGAAGCTTTCTTT. Drawing the rest from reference TRBV12-5 and TRBJ1-1, the complete variable domain is DARVTQTPRHKVTEMGQEVTMRCQPILGHNTVFWYRQTMMQGLELLAYFRNRAPLDDSGMPKDRFSAEMPDATLATLKIQPSEPRDSAVYFCASGPGPPEGGEAFFGQGTRLTVV.

The chain uses TRBV27 and TRBJ2-3; TRBD2 aligns across 10 bases. With 2 bases clipped from V and 4 bases from J, the junction kept 6 bases outside the gene matches. In germline, CDR1 is MNHEY, CDR2 SMNVEV (reference sequence). The CDR3 is 16 residues long. The CDR3 bases are TGTGCCAGCAGTTTAAGCCTAGCGGGAGTGGCAGATACGCAGTATTTT. Protein sequence: CASSLSLAGVADTQYF.